This TCR beta chain was sequenced for a study of blood T cell repertoires in COVID-19. As for the study in general: The study drew acute and convalescent COVID-19 samples from the United States, Italy and Spain. From T cells, B-cell-depleted T cells, or PBMCs came the material, which was cDNA or gDNA.

The CDR3 loop spans 11 amino acids. The V and J ends lost 10 bases and 3 bases respectively, with 9 bases between them. The germline gives CDR1 LNHDA, CDR2 SQIVND (reference sequence). Authors' methods: Reference gene primer amplification gave estimated nucleated cell counts. Libraries were prepared by immunoSEQ multiplex PCR; TCRdb keeps only in-frame clonotypes and omits some of them. That table furnishes V, J and clone size, whereas the DNA furnished D and trimming. Here the sample spans some 250,000 clones, around 80% being singletons. The material sequenced was peripheral blood. This TCR was recovered from a man in his sixties with acute or convalescent COVID-19. The chain uses TRBV19 and TRBJ1-1; D remains ambiguous. The CDR3 sequence is CATSRDTEAFF. Here the CDR3 DNA reads TGTGCCACCTCGAGGGACACTGAAGCTTTCTTT.